This T cell receptor beta chain originates from a study of blood T cell repertoires in COVID-19. CDR3 length: 16 amino acids. Germline CDR1 and CDR2: LNHDA and SQIVND (reference sequence). Losses at the gene ends were 6 bases for V and 5 bases for J; bases not matched to a gene: 11. In the original analysis: Amplification of reference gene primers provided the estimated nucleated cell counts. Produced via immunoSEQ multiplex PCR; TCRdb's table is partial and in-frame only. D and trimming were read from the DNA, whereas the V and J calls and clone size are those reported in that table. This table holds under 300,000 clones, about 70% found once.

The chain carries TRBV19 and TRBJ2-7; 12 bases map to TRBD1. Sequencing input: peripheral blood. The clonotype originates from an elderly woman with acute or convalescent COVID-19. The DNA for the CDR3 is TGTGCCAGTAGCACCCCCCCGGGACAGGGGGCGGACGAGCAGTACTTC. Its translation: CASSTPPGQGADEQYF.